These 20 T cell receptor beta chains originate from one sample sequenced in a study of T cells in Graves' hyperthyroidism and ophthalmopathy. The CDR3 regions of TCR beta were amplified from RNA transcripts. An initial round of RT-PCR targeting the TCR CDR3 relied on the HTBI primer set. TCRdb re-called the multiplex PCR reads through MiXCR, storing one row per CDR3 protein. In the table there are approximately 100,000 distinct CDR3 sequences, over 45% of which are singletons. Sequencing was carried out using blood. These receptors originate from a man aged 35 to 55 with Graves' hyperthyroidism.

The rearrangement joins TRBV9 to TRBJ2-3; D might be TRBD2 (6 bases). Trimming removed 0 bases at V and 0 bases at J, with 8 bases between. The CDR3 loop spans 15 amino acids. The germline gives CDR1 SGDLS, CDR2 YYNGEE. CDR3 in amino acids: CASSVGTTSTDTQYF. DNA of the CDR3: TGTGCCAGCAGCGTAGGGACTACGAGCACAGATACGCAGTATTTT.

This clonotype is a singleton in its sample. Germline is not matched at one junction end, which may reflect a read error. The chain uses TRBV20-1 and TRBJ2-1, with D uncertain. CDR1 and CDR2 (germline): DFQATT, SNEGSKA (reference sequence). This CDR3 comprises 8 residues. CDR3 nucleotides: TGCAGTGCTAGAGATGATGCCTTT. This encodes CSARDDAF.

In its sample, this clonotype was seen many times. V usage is TRBV6-2 or TRBV6-3 and J usage is TRBJ2-1, with 8 positions matching TRBD2. Germline lookup yields CDR1 MNHEY and CDR2 SVGEGT. The CDR3 length is 14 residues. V shed 3 bases, J shed 8 bases, and the junction held 6 bases outside the gene matches. CDR3 DNA: TGTGCCAGCAGTTATAGTTTAGCGGGATATGAGCAGTTCTTC. It specifies CASSYSLAGYEQFF.

In regard to this clonotype: A much larger clone sits a single nucleotide away, making a read error possible. The rearrangement uses TRBV6-5 and TRBJ1-1; no clear D. Germline CDR1 MNHEY, CDR2 SVGAGI. This CDR3 has 16 residues. In DNA, the CDR3 is TGTGCCAGCACCACCTCGAGGCGGGAGCTGAACACTGAAGCTGTCTTT. It yields the protein CASTTSRRELNTEAVF.

Remarks on this clonotype: The junction shows a germline mismatch at one end, possibly a read error. The V gene is TRBV5-1, the J gene TRBJ1-1; perhaps TRBD1 as D (6 bases). Germline CDR1 is SGHRS and CDR2 is YFSETQ. The CDR3 loop spans 14 amino acids. The CDR3 reads CACSLIGQNTEAFF. DNA of the CDR3: TGCGCCTGCAGCCTAATAGGACAGAACACGGAAGCTTTCTTT. The whole variable domain, remainder taken from reference TRBV5-1 and TRBJ1-1, is KAGVTQTPRYLIKTRGQQVTLSCSPISGHRSVSWYQQTPGQGLQFLFEYFSETQRNKGNFPGRFSGRQFSNSRSEMNVSTLELGDSALYLCACSLIGQNTEAFFGQGTRLTVV.

Only one count was recorded for this clonotype. This chain connects TRBV5-5 to TRBJ2-7; tentatively, D is TRBD1 or TRBD2 (6 bases each). V lost 3 bases and J 2 bases, leaving 12 bases between the germline ends. CDR1 is SGHKS, CDR2 YYEKEE, per germline (reference sequence). The CDR3 contains 14 residues. CDR3 protein: CASSYDGGAYEQYF. DNA for the CDR3: TGTGCCAGCAGCTACGACGGGGGCGCCTACGAGCAGTACTTC.

Concerning this clonotype itself: Given a much more abundant clone one base away, this may be a read error. The chain couples TRBV12-3 or TRBV12-4 to TRBJ1-2, with TRBD1 matching over 9 bases. The CDR3 is 16 amino acids. V trimming: 5 bases; J trimming: 8 bases; junction bases outside the gene matches: 15. CDR3 in DNA: TGTGCCAGCAGTCTAGGCGGGACAGGGAGGATTGGAGGCTACACCTTC. Translation: CASSLGGTGRIGGYTF.

The chain has TRBV15 and TRBJ1-1; TRBD1 agrees at 9 bases. The ends lost 2 bases at V and 11 bases at J; junction bases unmatched: 9. This CDR3 is 14 amino acids long. In germline, CDR1 is LNHNV, CDR2 YYDKDF (reference sequence). This CDR3 reads CATSRSTGTGWAFF. The CDR3 coding sequence is TGTGCCACCAGCAGATCAACCGGGACAGGGTGGGCTTTCTTT.

DNA of the CDR3: TGTGCCAGCAGCGTACAGGGCATAGCCGAGCAGTACTTC. Translated: CASSVQGIAEQYF. The V and J genes are TRBV9 and TRBJ2-7, with D possibly being TRBD1 (5 bases). This CDR3 has 13 residues. Germline CDR1 is SGDLS and CDR2 is YYNGEE. Deletions cut 1 base from V and 6 bases from J, with 11 bases between.

The chain employs TRBV9 and TRBJ1-4; 7 positions match TRBD1. Germline V lookup: CDR1 SGDLS, CDR2 YYNGEE. The CDR3 has 15 residues. With 4 bases clipped from V and 6 bases from J, the junction kept 9 bases outside the gene matches. CDR3 DNA: TGTGCCAGCAGCCAGGGGGGGGACAGCTATGAAAAACTGTTTTTT. It encodes CASSQGGDSYEKLFF.

The table lists this clonotype with many counts. V and J are TRBV19 and TRBJ1-1, with a tentative D call TRBD1 (6 bases). V shed 8 bases and J shed 6 bases, with 16 bases lying between them. This CDR3 has 13 amino acids. The germline V gene has CDR1 LNHDA and CDR2 SQIVND (reference sequence). This CDR3 reads CASGNTGRAEAFF. CDR3 nucleotide sequence: TGTGCCAGTGGTAATACAGGGCGGGCTGAAGCTTTCTTT.

This clonotype was counted many times. V gene TRBV20-1 combines with J gene TRBJ2-5; D uncertain. The germline V gene has CDR1 DFQATT and CDR2 SNEGSKA (reference sequence). V lost 5 bases and J 5 bases, leaving 15 bases between the germline ends. The CDR3 length is 13 residues. CDR3 DNA: TGCAGTGCTCCTCCCCATCCTGGGGAGACCCAGTACTTC. This codes for CSAPPHPGETQYF.

This clonotype occurred once. The rearrangement uses TRBV10-1 and TRBJ1-6; possibly TRBD1 for D (6 bases). The length of the CDR3 is 14 residues. Trimming removed 6 bases from V and 9 bases from J, with 15 bases in between. Germline values: CDR1 WNHNN, CDR2 SYGVQD (reference sequence). The CDR3 sequence: CASREGQDTSPLHF. In DNA, the CDR3 is TGCGCCAGCAGGGAGGGACAAGACACTTCACCCCTCCACTTT.

This clonotype has at least ten counts. This chain joins TRBV7-9 and TRBJ2-5; D is uncertain. Trimming cost V 1 base and J 2 bases, with 8 bases left between them. Germline V gives CDR1 SEHNR, CDR2 FQNEAQ (reference sequence). The CDR3 contains 14 residues. The CDR3 DNA reads TGTGCCAGCAGCTTAGAACTAAATCAAGAGACCCAGTACTTC. This translates into CASSLELNQETQYF.

At least ten counts were recorded for this clonotype. The chain links TRBV7-9 to TRBJ1-4, with a weak D call TRBD1 (6 bases). Germline V gene sequence: CDR1 SEHNR, CDR2 FQNEAQ (reference sequence). V gave up 2 bases and J gave up 7 bases, with 14 bases separating them. CDR3 size: 15 residues. CDR3 coding DNA: TGTGCCAGCAGCTTACTTACAGGGTATGCTGAAAAACTGTTTTTT. It translates to CASSLLTGYAEKLFF.

This clonotype has a handful of counts. The V and J genes are TRBV6-5 and TRBJ1-5; unclear D gene. Germline values: CDR1 MNHEY, CDR2 SVGAGI. The CDR3 loop spans 15 amino acids. V was pared by 0 bases and J by 4 bases, with 10 bases between. The CDR3 sequence is CASSYSLGGNQPQHF. CDR3 DNA: TGTGCCAGCAGTTACTCGTTGGGAGGGAATCAGCCCCAGCATTTT.

For this clonotype: A much larger clone differs by one base, so this may be a read error. V and J are TRBV12-3 or TRBV12-4 and TRBJ1-2; D perhaps matches TRBD1 (5 bases). The CDR3 is 17 amino acids. The CDR3 protein is CASRPIRGVSPNHGYTF. The DNA for the CDR3 is TGTGCCAGCAGGCCCATTCGGGGGGTGAGCCCTAACCATGGCTACACCTTC.

This chain links TRBV2 with TRBJ2-1; TRBD2 matches 7 bases. Per germline, CDR1 SNHLY and CDR2 FYNNEI. This CDR3 has 15 amino acids. J gave up 1 base and V 4 bases, and 4 bases lay outside the gene matches. CDR3 in DNA: TGTGCCAGCAGTGGTGTGGGGGGGTCCTACAATGAGCAGTTCTTC. Translating gives CASSGVGGSYNEQFF.

This clonotype was observed many times. This chain joins TRBV5-1 and TRBJ2-5; TRBD2 is a possible D gene (6 bases). CDR1 and CDR2 (germline): SGHRS, YFSETQ. CDR3 length: 13 amino acids. V was trimmed by 5 bases and J by 4 bases, leaving 12 bases between them. The DNA of the CDR3 is TGCGCCAGCAGACGTTCGGAGGGAGAGACCCAGTACTTC. It encodes CASRRSEGETQYF.

This chain links TRBV3-1 with TRBJ1-3; D is possibly TRBD1 (5 bases). The CDR3 length is 17 residues. Per the germline V gene, CDR1 is LGHDT and CDR2 is YNNKEL (reference sequence). The ends were cut back, 2 bases at V and 10 bases at J, with 24 bases in the middle. CDR3 residues: CASSQKTGTQVTGTIYF. CDR3 nucleotide sequence: TGTGCCAGCAGCCAAAAAACCGGGACTCAGGTAACCGGGACCATATATTTT.